The clone carrying this T cell receptor (beta chain) was recorded a few times. The antigen remains undetermined. Assay: immunoSEQ multiplex PCR; the TCRdb copy retains only in-frame clones and omits some. The data hold approximately 3,700 clones, with about 85% observed a single time. The sample is drawn from a study of immune evolution from preneoplasia to lung adenocarcinoma. Whole-study results and caveats: From normal lung to invasive adenocarcinoma, top clone frequencies appeared to decrease. Highest clonality occurred in KRAS-mutant, not EGFR-mutant or double wild-type, nodules.

Material: FFPE minimally invasive lung adenocarcinoma tissue. The source of this sequence is a donor at least 70 years old with lung adenocarcinoma.

The CDR3 region has the DNA TGTGCCAGTAGTATAGATGGGGGAAGGGGCAATCAGCCCCAGCATTTT. Encoded protein: CASSIDGGRGNQPQHF. V and J are TRBV19 and TRBJ1-5; maybe TRBD1 (5 bases). This CDR3 has 16 amino acids. V lost 0 bases and J 2 bases, leaving 11 bases between the germline ends. Germline loops: CDR1 LNHDA, CDR2 SQIVND (reference sequence).